A selection of T cell receptor beta chains follows, all from one sample in a study of technical replicates of blood from a handful of donors. TCRdb's copy holds only in-frame clones and misses some; the assay was immunoSEQ multiplex PCR. The table lists 55,000 to 60,000 clones, 90% to 95% of them singletons. The sample taken for sequencing was PBMCs. Receptors were obtained from a human donor in good health. Some clones in this sample may be carry-over from other donors' samples. CDR3s leave out the opening cysteine and the closing phenylalanine or tryptophan.

CDR3 protein	V gene	J gene
ASRTGESGEQY	TRBV5-1	TRBJ2-7
ASSLSDRGLYEQY	TRBV6-5	TRBJ2-7
ASSLGQGADSPLH	TRBV5-8	TRBJ1-6
ASSQTAVDEDTQY	TRBV4-3	TRBJ2-3
ASSQFTTGRPTGDYNSPLH	TRBV4-1	TRBJ1-6
ASSLGALTGNQPQH	TRBV7-9	TRBJ1-5
ASSFEGTGELF	TRBV7-6	TRBJ2-2
ASSTTSGGDIQY	TRBV5-1	TRBJ2-4
ASSLREQF	TRBV7-2	TRBJ2-1
ASSLVMNEQF	TRBV5-1	TRBJ2-1
ASSLLGSGGITDTQY	TRBV4-1	TRBJ2-3
SVEYTGGKSGTDTQY	TRBV29-1	TRBJ2-3
ATSTTGFSIGELF	TRBV15	TRBJ2-2
ASSFSGGSSEKLF	TRBV28	TRBJ1-4
ASSYSREGTEAF	TRBV6-5	TRBJ1-1
ASSQLAGPLNEQF	TRBV4-1	TRBJ2-1
ASRTRQGAWYGYT	TRBV19	TRBJ1-2
ASSPHGGPSYEQY	TRBV7-7	TRBJ2-7
ASSPWLAGVSSTDTQY	TRBV5-1	TRBJ2-3
ASKTGQGSSPLH	TRBV30	TRBJ1-6
ASSLGTDGNQPQH	TRBV7-9	TRBJ1-5
ASSSIRRSTGELF	TRBV11-2	TRBJ2-2
ASSLDPPSSYNSPLH	TRBV5-5	TRBJ1-6
ASAGTARGGGEKLF	TRBV5-1	TRBJ1-4
ASSLLAGRQETQY	TRBV5-6	TRBJ2-5
ASSQPGVNTGELF	TRBV4-2	TRBJ2-2
ASSGPVFRGGEQY	TRBV2	TRBJ2-7
ASSDPGQNTEAF	TRBV6-1	TRBJ1-1
ASSHPQRGNEQF	TRBV4-1	TRBJ2-1
ASSPGTGGFSGNTIY	TRBV9	TRBJ1-3
ASSPNRGGPETQY	TRBV18	TRBJ2-5
ASSQSAGDNNEQF	TRBV4-3	TRBJ2-1
ASSDSPYPSYEQY	TRBV2	TRBJ2-7
ASSAGSGQTNEKLF	TRBV5-1	TRBJ1-4
ASSRQGASETQY	TRBV7-2	TRBJ2-5
ASSIPTGQFLNQPQH	TRBV19	TRBJ1-5
ASSSLASYNEQF	TRBV7-9	TRBJ2-1
ASREPGQGREKLF	TRBV7-2	TRBJ1-4
ASSPRRTFEGSPLH	TRBV18	TRBJ1-6
ASNADRGDTEAF	TRBV2	TRBJ1-1
ASRSVGLRGYT	TRBV7-2	TRBJ1-2
ASSTRGLAANEQF	TRBV7-2	TRBJ2-1
ASRQGAWETQY	TRBV6-5	TRBJ2-5
ASSSGTSGFYEQF	TRBV19	TRBJ2-1
ASSKGLAGGTDTQY	TRBV7-9	TRBJ2-3
ASKLAGGGVGELF	TRBV2	TRBJ2-2
AWAQGATNEKLF	TRBV30	TRBJ1-4
ASTGASTDTQY	TRBV28	TRBJ2-3
ASSPSGRDLDTQY	TRBV7-9	TRBJ2-3
ASSAFSYEQY	TRBV10-2	TRBJ2-7
ASSPTTGYEQY	TRBV7-9	TRBJ2-7
ASSRTRTGGLEQY	TRBV6-6	TRBJ2-7
ASSLQTGWAYEQY	TRBV27	TRBJ2-7
ASSLYYEQY	TRBV11-2	TRBJ2-7
ASSQSRDRSYEQY	TRBV4-3	TRBJ2-7
ASSEKGLEETQY	TRBV5-5	TRBJ2-5
ASSLGGSGRSNEKLF	TRBV5-1	TRBJ1-4
ASSLAAGGNEQF	TRBV11-3	TRBJ2-1
ATQRESVSTDTQY	TRBV2	TRBJ2-3
ASSLGGGYTEAF	TRBV5-1	TRBJ1-1